Sequencing of this T cell receptor beta chain was carried out in a study of vaccination and CD4 T cells after COVID-19. Scientists ran DNA taken from cultured CD4+ T cells through the Oncomine TCR Beta short-read assay for sequencing. TCRdb re-analysed the PCR reads in MiXCR, keeping a single row per CDR3 protein. The sample records roughly 8,000 distinct CDR3 sequences, around 40% being singletons. As concerns this clonotype: Antigen unknown. Germline is not matched at one junction end, which may reflect a read error.

Treatment described: roughly nine-day PBMC culture with coronavirus spike peptide pools or control peptides (ViraFEST assay). The unexposed donor gave CD4+ T cells before the COVID-19 pandemic (2011-2018). The TCR sequence derives from a human donor in good health. Sequenced sample: CD4+ T cells from blood, cultured in vitro.

The CDR3 nucleotides read TGCGCCAGCAATACAAACCCGAACGCTGAAGCTTTCTTT. Amino acids: CASNTNPNAEAFF. The J gene is TRBJ1-1, the V gene TRBV5-1; D unresolved. CDR1 is SGHRS and CDR2 is YFSETQ in the germline V gene. The CDR3 spans 13 residues.